A single T cell receptor (beta chain) is shown here with its context. Antigen unknown. Primers included in the PCR were 60 Vbeta and 13 Jbeta primers. Using immunoSEQ multiplex PCR, the repertoire was profiled, and TCRdb retains in-frame clones only, with some absent. The profile shows about 160,000 clones, under 80% of them singletons. The sample comes from a study of cytomegalovirus exposure and HLA in healthy donors. Healthy individuals who donated bone marrow served as the donors. General observations from the study: Immune exposure data for these donors was limited to CMV serostatus. There were some public TCRs occurring in many donors, but most TCR sequences were rare.

This clonotype originated in a female donor in good health and CMV-seronegative. The sequenced sample consisted of PBMCs.

The CDR3 nucleotides are TGTGCCAGCAGCCCCGAAGGGGGACAGGGCACAGATACGCAGTATTTT. Protein product: CASSPEGGQGTDTQYF. The gene calls are TRBV9 and TRBJ2-3; 8 bases fit TRBD1. The V gene end was trimmed by 4 bases and the J gene end by 1 base; junction bases not matched to a gene: 8. Per germline, CDR1 SGDLS and CDR2 YYNGEE. The CDR3 sequence is 16 residues long. Looking up the rest from reference TRBV9 and TRBJ2-3 gives the full variable domain: DSGVTQTPKHLITATGQRVTLRCSPRSGDLSVYWYQQSLDQGLQFLIQYYNGEERAKGNILERFSAQQFPDLHSELNLSSLELGDSALYFCASSPEGGQGTDTQYFGPGTRLTVL.